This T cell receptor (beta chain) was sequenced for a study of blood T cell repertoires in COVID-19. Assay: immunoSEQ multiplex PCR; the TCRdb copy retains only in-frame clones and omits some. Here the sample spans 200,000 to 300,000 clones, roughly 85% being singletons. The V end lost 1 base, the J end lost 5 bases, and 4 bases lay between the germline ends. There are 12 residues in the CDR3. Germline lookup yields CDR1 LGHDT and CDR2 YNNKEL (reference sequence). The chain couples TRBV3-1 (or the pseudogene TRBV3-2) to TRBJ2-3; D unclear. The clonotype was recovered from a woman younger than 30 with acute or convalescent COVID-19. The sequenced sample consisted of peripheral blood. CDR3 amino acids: CASSQAGDTQYF. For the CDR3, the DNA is TGTGCCAGCAGCCAAGCCGGAGATACGCAGTATTTT.